These 6 T cell receptor beta chains share one sample of origin, sequenced in a study of OX40 agonist ivuxolimab in advanced cancers. Clones were sequenced by immunoSEQ multiplex PCR, and TCRdb holds only the in-frame ones, with some missing. The sample carries 90,000 to 100,000 clones, roughly nine tenths recorded once. Here the sequenced sample was CD4+ or CD8+ T cells sorted from blood, taken in a trial of the OX40 agonist ivuxolimab. The receptor source for this set is an adult with an advanced solid tumor such as melanoma, head and neck, liver or kidney cancer.

V and J are TRBV19 and TRBJ2-3, with 8 bases matching TRBD1. CDR1 LNHDA and CDR2 SQIVND come from the germline V gene (reference sequence). With 7 bases clipped from V and 1 base from J, the junction kept 7 bases outside the gene matches. The CDR3 runs 15 residues. The CDR3 DNA reads TGTGCCAGTATAGGCAGGGGGCGAGGCACAGATACGCAGTATTTT. It specifies CASIGRGRGTDTQYF.

The chain joins TRBV7-9 to TRBJ2-1, with TRBD2 as a possible D gene (6 bases). The V end lost 5 bases, the J end lost 8 bases, and 22 bases lay between the germline ends. In germline, CDR1 is SEHNR, CDR2 FQNEAQ (reference sequence). CDR3 length equals 16 residues. CDR3 in DNA: TGTGCCAGCAGCCCACGCCGGGACTCCCTACTAGATGAGCAGTTCTTC. It encodes CASSPRRDSLLDEQFF. The full variable domain, with the rest looked up from reference TRBV7-9 and TRBJ2-1, is DTGVSQNPRHKITKRGQNVTFRCDPISEHNRLYWYRQTLGQGPEFLTYFQNEAQLEKSRLLSDRFSAERPKGSFSTLEIQRTEQGDSAMYLCASSPRRDSLLDEQFFGPGTRLTVL.

The V and J genes are TRBV28 and TRBJ2-7, with 11 bases identical to TRBD2. V trimming: 4 bases; J trimming: 4 bases; junction bases outside the gene matches: 3. Germline V gene data show CDR1 as MDHEN and CDR2 as SYDVKM. The CDR3 extends over 14 amino acids. The CDR3 DNA reads as TGTGCCAGCAGTTCGACTAGCGGGGTTTACGAGCAGTACTTC. It encodes CASSSTSGVYEQYF.

V is TRBV5-1 and J is TRBJ2-1; 9 nucleotides align to TRBD2. Germline values: CDR1 SGHRS, CDR2 YFSETQ. The CDR3 is 13 residues long. Trimming removed 7 bases from V and 6 bases from J; junction bases left unmatched: 5. In DNA form, the CDR3 reads TGCGCCAGCCGGGGTAGCGGGAGCAATGAGCAGTTCTTC. Protein: CASRGSGSNEQFF.

The chain carries TRBV7-6 and TRBJ2-7; D uncertain. This CDR3 spans 12 amino acids. Trimming took off 1 base at V and 5 bases at J, with 6 bases between the two ends. The germline V gene encodes CDR1 SGHVS and CDR2 FNYEAQ. CDR3 nucleotides: TGTGCCAGCAGCTTAGGGGTCCACGAGCAGTACTTC. Residues: CASSLGVHEQYF.

V gene TRBV21-1 combines with J gene TRBJ2-7; the DNA was not used to check the table's D call, TRBD2. TRBV21-1 is annotated as a pseudogene. This CDR3 is 17 amino acids long. The CDR3 bases are TGTGCCAGCAGCAAAAACCCGGGACTCCCGAGCTCCTACGAGCAGTACTTC. As protein: CASSKNPGLPSSYEQYF.